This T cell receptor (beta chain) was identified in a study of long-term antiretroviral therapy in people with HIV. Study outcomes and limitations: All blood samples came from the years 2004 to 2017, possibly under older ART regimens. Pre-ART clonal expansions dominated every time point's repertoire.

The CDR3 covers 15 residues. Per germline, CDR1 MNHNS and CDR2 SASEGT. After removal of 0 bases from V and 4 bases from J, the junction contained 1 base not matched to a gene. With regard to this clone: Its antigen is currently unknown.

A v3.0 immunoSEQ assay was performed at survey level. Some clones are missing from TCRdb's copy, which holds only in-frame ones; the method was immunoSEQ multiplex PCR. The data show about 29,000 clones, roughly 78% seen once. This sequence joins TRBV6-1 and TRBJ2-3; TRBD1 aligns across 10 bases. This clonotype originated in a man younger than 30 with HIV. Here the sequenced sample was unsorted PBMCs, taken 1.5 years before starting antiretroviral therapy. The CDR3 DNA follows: TGTGCCAGCAGTGAAGCCGGGACAGGGGCAGATACGCAGTATTTT. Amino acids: CASSEAGTGADTQYF.